This T cell receptor (beta chain) was obtained from a study of CD8+CD57+ T cells in acquired aplastic anemia. Background on the study: Sorted CD4+ plus CD8+ cells gave DNA averaging roughly 3 ug.

By flow cytometry, patients selected for sequencing had shown an expansion of CD8+CD57+ cells. Germline lookup yields CDR1 DFQATT and CDR2 SNEGSKA (reference sequence). The V end lost 3 bases, the J end lost 6 bases, and 9 bases lay between the germline ends. The CDR3 is 11 amino acids. Worth noting for this clonotype: The antigen remains undetermined.

The use of genomic DNA as template underpinned the TCR beta VDJ and CDR3 profiling. MiXCR, run by TCRdb on the reads, gives a single entry per CDR3 protein. The table records 170,000 or so distinct CDR3 sequences, more than 40% of them present only once. Study outcomes and limitations: Patients and controls turned out to have approximately 29 CD8+ CDR3 sequences in common.

The rearrangement joins TRBV20-1 to TRBJ2-7; D gene uncertain. Source material: sorted CD4+, CD8+, or CD8+CD57+ T cells (not recorded which) from PBMCs. This TCR was sampled from a human donor with aplastic anemia. CDR3 loop: CSASSLREQYF. Written as DNA, the CDR3 is TGCAGTGCTAGTTCCCTCCGCGAGCAGTACTTC.